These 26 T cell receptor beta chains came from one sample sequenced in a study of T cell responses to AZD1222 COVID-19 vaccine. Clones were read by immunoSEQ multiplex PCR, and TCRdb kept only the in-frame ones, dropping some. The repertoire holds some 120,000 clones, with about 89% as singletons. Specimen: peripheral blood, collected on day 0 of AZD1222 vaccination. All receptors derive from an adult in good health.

CDR3 residues: CASRQLASRNDEQFF. CDR3 sequence (DNA): TGTGCCAGCAGGCAACTAGCGTCTAGGAATGATGAGCAGTTCTTC. The J gene is TRBJ2-1, the V gene TRBV6-4; 7 bases line up with TRBD2. The V segment lost 6 bases and the J segment 8 bases; nucleotides outside the gene matches: 13. Germline V gene sequence: CDR1 MRHNA, CDR2 SNTAGT. CDR3 length: 15 residues.

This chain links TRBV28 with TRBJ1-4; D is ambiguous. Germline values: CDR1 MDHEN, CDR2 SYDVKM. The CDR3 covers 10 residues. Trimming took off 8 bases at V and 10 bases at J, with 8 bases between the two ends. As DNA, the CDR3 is TGTGCCAGCTCAAGCGGAAAACTGTTTTTT. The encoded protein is CASSSGKLFF.

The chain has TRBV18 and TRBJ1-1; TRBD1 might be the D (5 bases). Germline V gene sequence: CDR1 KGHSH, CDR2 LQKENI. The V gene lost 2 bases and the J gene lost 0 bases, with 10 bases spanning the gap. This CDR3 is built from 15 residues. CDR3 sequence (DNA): TGTGCCAGCTCACCAAGCACAGGCCTGAACACTGAAGCTTTCTTT. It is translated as CASSPSTGLNTEAFF. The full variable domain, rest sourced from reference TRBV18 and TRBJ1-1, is NAGVMQNPRHLVRRRGQEARLRCSPMKGHSHVYWYRQLPEEGLKFMVYLQKENIIDESGMPKERFSAEFPKEGPSILRIQQVVRGDSAAYFCASSPSTGLNTEAFFGQGTRLTVV.

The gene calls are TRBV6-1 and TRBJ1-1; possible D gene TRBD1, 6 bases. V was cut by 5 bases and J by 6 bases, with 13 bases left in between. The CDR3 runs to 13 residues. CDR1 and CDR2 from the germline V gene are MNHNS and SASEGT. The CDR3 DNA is TGTGCCAGCAGTTCGCGGCAGGGGTCTGAAGCTTTCTTT. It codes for CASSSRQGSEAFF.

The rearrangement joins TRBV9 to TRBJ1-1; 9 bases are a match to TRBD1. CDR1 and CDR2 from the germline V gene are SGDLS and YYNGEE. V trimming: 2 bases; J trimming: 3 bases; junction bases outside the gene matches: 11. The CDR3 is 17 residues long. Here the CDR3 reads CASSVVDRGARDTEAFF. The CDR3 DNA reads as TGTGCCAGCAGCGTGGTTGACAGGGGGGCCCGGGACACTGAAGCTTTCTTT.

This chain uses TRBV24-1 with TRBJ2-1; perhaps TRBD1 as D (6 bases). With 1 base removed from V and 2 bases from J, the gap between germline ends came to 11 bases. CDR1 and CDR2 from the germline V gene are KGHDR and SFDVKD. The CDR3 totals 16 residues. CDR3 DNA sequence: TGTGCCACCAGTGATTTTCGGGACACAACCTACAATGAGCAGTTCTTC. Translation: CATSDFRDTTYNEQFF.

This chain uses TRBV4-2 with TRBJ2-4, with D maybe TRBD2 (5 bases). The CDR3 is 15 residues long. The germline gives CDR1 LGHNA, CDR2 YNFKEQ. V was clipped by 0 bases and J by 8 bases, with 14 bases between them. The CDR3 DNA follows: TGTGCCAGCAGCCAAGATGGGCAGAGGGAAGACATTCAGTACTTC. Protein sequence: CASSQDGQREDIQYF.

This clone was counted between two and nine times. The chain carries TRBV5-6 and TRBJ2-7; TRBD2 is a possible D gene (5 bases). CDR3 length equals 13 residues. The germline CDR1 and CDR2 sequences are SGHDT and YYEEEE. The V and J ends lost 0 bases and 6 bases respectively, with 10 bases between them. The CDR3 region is CASSLAVGSEQYF. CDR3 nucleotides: TGTGCCAGCAGCTTGGCCGTTGGGAGCGAGCAGTACTTC.

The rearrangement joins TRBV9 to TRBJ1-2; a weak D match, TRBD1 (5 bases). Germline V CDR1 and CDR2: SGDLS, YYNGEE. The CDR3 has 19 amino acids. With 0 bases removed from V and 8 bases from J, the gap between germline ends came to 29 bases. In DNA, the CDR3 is TGTGCCAGCAGCGTAGAGGGCGGACCAGGGAGGTTACTTTTGGGGGGCTACACCTTC. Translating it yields CASSVEGGPGRLLLGGYTF.

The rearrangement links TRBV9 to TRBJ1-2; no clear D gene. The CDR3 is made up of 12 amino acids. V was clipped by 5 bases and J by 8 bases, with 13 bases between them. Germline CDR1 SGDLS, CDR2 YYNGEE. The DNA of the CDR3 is TGTGCCAGCAGATCAGATGGTCGCGGCTACACCTTC. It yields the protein CASRSDGRGYTF.

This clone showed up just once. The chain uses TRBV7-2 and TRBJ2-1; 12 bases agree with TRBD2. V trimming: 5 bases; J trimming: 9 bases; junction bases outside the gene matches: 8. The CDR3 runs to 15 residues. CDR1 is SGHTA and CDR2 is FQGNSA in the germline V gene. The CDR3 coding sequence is TGTGCCAGCAGCACCGGACTAGCGGGATGGGTTGAGCAGTTCTTC. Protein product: CASSTGLAGWVEQFF.

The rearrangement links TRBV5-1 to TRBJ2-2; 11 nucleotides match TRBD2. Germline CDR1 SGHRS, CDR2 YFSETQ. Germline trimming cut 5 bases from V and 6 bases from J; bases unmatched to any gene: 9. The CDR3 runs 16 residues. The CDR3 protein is CASSRLAGLGPGELFF. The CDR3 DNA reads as TGCGCCAGCAGTCGACTAGCGGGGCTGGGCCCCGGGGAGCTGTTTTTT.

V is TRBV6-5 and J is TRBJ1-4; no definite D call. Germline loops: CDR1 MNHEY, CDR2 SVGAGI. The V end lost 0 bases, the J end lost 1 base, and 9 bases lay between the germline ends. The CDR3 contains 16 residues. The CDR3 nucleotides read TGTGCCAGCAGTTACTCTGAGGGAGAAACTAATGAAAAACTGTTTTTT. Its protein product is CASSYSEGETNEKLFF.

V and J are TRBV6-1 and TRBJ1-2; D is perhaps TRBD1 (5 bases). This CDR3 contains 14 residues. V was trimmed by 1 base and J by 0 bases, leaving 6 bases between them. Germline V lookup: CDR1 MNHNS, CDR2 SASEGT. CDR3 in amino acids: CASSEEQANYGYTF. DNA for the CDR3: TGTGCCAGCAGTGAAGAACAGGCTAACTATGGCTACACCTTC.

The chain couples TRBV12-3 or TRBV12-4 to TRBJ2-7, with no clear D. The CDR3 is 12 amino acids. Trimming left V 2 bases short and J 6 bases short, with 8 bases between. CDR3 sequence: CASSLLGLEQYF. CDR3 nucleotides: TGTGCCAGCAGTTTATTGGGTCTCGAGCAGTACTTC.

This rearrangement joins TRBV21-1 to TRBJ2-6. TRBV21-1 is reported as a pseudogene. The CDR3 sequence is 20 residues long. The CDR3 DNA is TGTGCCAGCAGCAAAGTCGGCCTCATAGATAGAAGCTCTGGGGCCAACGTCCTGACTTTC. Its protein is CASSKVGLIDRSSGANVLTF.

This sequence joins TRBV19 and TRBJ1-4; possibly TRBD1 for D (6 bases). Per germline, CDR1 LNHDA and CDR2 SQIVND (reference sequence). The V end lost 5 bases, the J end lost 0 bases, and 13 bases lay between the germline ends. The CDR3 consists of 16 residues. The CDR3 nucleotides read TGTGCCAGTAGTGTGCCCAGGGGCGCAACTAATGAAAAACTGTTTTTT. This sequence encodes CASSVPRGATNEKLFF.

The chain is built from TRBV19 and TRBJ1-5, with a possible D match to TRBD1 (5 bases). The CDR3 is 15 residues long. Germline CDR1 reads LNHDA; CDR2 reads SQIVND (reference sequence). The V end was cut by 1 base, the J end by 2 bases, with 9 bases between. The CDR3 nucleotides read TGTGCCAGTAGTATAGGGAAACAGGGCAATCAGCCCCAGCATTTT. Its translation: CASSIGKQGNQPQHF.

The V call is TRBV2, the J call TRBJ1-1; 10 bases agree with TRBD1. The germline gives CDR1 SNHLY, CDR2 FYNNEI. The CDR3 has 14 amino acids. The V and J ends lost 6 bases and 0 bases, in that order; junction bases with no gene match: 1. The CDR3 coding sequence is TGTGCCAGCAGAGACAGGGGGCTGAACACTGAAGCTTTCTTT. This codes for CASRDRGLNTEAFF.

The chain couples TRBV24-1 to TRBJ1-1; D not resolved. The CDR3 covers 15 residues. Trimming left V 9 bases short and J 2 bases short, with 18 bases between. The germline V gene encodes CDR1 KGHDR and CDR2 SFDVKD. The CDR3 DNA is TGTGCCACCCCGTCACTGGGAGGGCCCAACACTGAAGCTTTCTTT. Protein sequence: CATPSLGGPNTEAFF.

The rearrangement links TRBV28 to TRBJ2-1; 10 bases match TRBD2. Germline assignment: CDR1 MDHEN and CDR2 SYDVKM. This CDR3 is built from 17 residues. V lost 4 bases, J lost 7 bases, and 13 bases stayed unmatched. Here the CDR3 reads CASSYPSGSRAGNEQFF. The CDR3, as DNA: TGTGCCAGCAGTTATCCTAGCGGGAGTCGGGCTGGGAATGAGCAGTTCTTC.

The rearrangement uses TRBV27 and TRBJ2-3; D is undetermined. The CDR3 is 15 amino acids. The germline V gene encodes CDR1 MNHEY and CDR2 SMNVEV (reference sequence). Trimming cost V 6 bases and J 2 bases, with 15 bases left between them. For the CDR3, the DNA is TGTGCCAGCAGCCGTGGTAGGGCGTACACAGATACGCAGTATTTT. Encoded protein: CASSRGRAYTDTQYF.

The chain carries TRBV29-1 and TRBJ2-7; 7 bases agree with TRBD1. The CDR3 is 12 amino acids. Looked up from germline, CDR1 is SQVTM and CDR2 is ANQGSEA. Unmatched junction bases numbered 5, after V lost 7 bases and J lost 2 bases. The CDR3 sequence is CSARTGPYEQYF. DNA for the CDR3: TGCAGCGCCCGGACAGGTCCCTACGAGCAGTACTTC.

The CDR3 region has the DNA TGTGCCAGCAGCCGTCACCCGAACACTGAAGCTTTCTTT. Translated: CASSRHPNTEAFF. V and J are TRBV7-9 and TRBJ1-1; D remains ambiguous. The V and J ends lost 5 bases and 1 base respectively, with 8 bases between them. The CDR3 length is 13 residues. Germline-derived CDR1 and CDR2 are SEHNR and FQNEAQ (reference sequence).

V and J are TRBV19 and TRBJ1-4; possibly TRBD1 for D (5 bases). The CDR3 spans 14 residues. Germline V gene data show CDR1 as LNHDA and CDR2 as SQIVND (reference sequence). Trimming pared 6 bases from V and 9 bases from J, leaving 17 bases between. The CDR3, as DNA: TGTGCCAGTAGCCCCGATTCGGGGACTAAAAAACTGTTTTTT. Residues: CASSPDSGTKKLFF.

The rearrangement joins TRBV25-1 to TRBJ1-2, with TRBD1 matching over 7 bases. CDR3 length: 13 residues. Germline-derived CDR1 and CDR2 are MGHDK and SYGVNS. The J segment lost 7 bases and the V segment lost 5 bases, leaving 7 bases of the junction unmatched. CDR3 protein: CASSSQGEAGYTF. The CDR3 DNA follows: TGTGCCAGCAGTTCTCAGGGGGAGGCTGGCTACACCTTC.